The rows below give T cell receptor beta chains drawn from one sample of a study of T-cell memory formation after mild COVID-19. TCRdb independently ran MiXCR on the 5' RACE reads; one entry per CDR3 protein. The data contain just under 150,000 distinct CDR3 sequences, roughly a fifth of them singletons. The sequenced material came from PBMCs or a T cell subset sorted from them (not recorded which). All receptors come from an adult woman who had mild COVID-19 (a few samples of this study predate the infection). Cell type and time point are not known. The CDR3 runs from the conserved cysteine through the conserved F or W. D genes are given only for firm matches. Rows give clone size only sometimes, using once, few, many, or a class for an expanded clone.

D | J | size | V | DNA | CDR3
- | TRBJ1-3 | few | TRBV27 | TGTGCCAGCAGTTTAAGAACCCCCGGCAGGGTAAACACCATATATTTT | CASSLRTPGRVNTIYF
TRBD1 | TRBJ1-2 | few | TRBV5-1 | TGCGCCAGCAGCCCGGGGACAGGGGCTAACTATGGCTACACCTTC | CASSPGTGANYGYTF
- | TRBJ2-5 | - | TRBV5-4 | TGTGCCAGCAGCTTGGGCCTCGAGACCCAGTACTTC | CASSLGLETQYF
TRBD2 | TRBJ2-1 | few | TRBV4-1 | TGCGCCAGCAGCCCTAGTTTCACCCCGACTAGCGGGACCCGCAATGAGCAGTTCTTC | CASSPSFTPTSGTRNEQFF
TRBD2 | TRBJ2-5 | - | TRBV12-3/TRBV12-4 | TGTGCCAGCGCGCGTCCCGGACTAGCGAAAGAGACCCAGTACTTC | CASARPGLAKETQYF
TRBD2 | TRBJ2-1 | few | TRBV30 | TGTGCCTGGACCTGGGGCGGGAGGGCGGTAGGTGAGCAGTTCTTC | CAWTWGGRAVGEQFF
- | TRBJ2-3 | - | TRBV4-2 | TGTGCCAGCAGGAGGGATAGGGAGGCAGATACGCAGTATTTT | CASRRDREADTQYF
TRBD1 | TRBJ1-2 | few | TRBV18 | TGTGCCAGCTCACCTAACGAAGGACAGGCGGGTGGCTACACCTTC | CASSPNEGQAGGYTF
- | TRBJ2-1 | many | TRBV4-2 | TGTGCCAGCAGCCAAGAGGGCAGCAGCTCCTACAATGAGCAGTTCTTC | CASSQEGSSSYNEQFF
TRBD2 | TRBJ2-5 | few | TRBV5-1 | TGCGCCAGCAGCTTGGTGGCGGGGGGCCTTCAAGAGACCCAGTACTTC | CASSLVAGGLQETQYF
- | TRBJ2-3 | few | TRBV5-6 | TGTGCCAGCAGCTCCTCGGTGAATACGCAGTATTTT | CASSSSVNTQYF
- | TRBJ2-3 | - | TRBV9 | TGTGCCAGCAGCGTAGGAGCGGTTGGTACAGATACGCAGTATTTT | CASSVGAVGTDTQYF
TRBD2 | TRBJ2-5 | few | TRBV3-1 | TGTGCCAGCAGTCAGCGAGTTAGCGGGGAGACCCAGTACTTC | CASSQRVSGETQYF
TRBD2 | TRBJ2-2 | - | TRBV5-1 | TGCGCCAGCAGCTTGGGCCGCGGGAGGCCCGAATTCACCGGGGAGCTGTTTTTT | CASSLGRGRPEFTGELFF
- | TRBJ2-4 | - | TRBV7-2 | TGTGCCAGCAGCTTAGATTCGTTGCCGAGGATTCAGTACTTC | CASSLDSLPRIQYF
TRBD2 | TRBJ2-7 | few | TRBV4-2 | TGTGCCAGCAGCCAAGATTTGGGGGCTAGCGGGAGTCCCTACGAGCAGTACTTC | CASSQDLGASGSPYEQYF
- | TRBJ1-1 | few | TRBV20-1 | TGCAGTGCTAGTTTAAACACTGAAGCTTTCTTT | CSASLNTEAFF
TRBD1 | TRBJ2-1 | few | TRBV6-5 | TGTGCCAGCAGGCCAGGCTGGGACAGGAGTTACAATGAGCAGTTCTTC | CASRPGWDRSYNEQFF
- | TRBJ1-1 | - | TRBV27 | TGTGCCAGCAGTTTGAGGGGACACACTGAAGCTTTCTTT | CASSLRGHTEAFF
TRBD2 | TRBJ2-1 | few | TRBV12-3/TRBV12-4 | TGTGCCAGCAGTTTCAGGTGGGAGGGCGGCAATGAGCAGTTCTTC | CASSFRWEGGNEQFF
- | TRBJ2-5 | few | TRBV6-6 | TGTGCCAGCAGCCCCCCCGGGGGGCGGGAGACCCAGTACTTC | CASSPPGGRETQYF
- | TRBJ2-3 | few | TRBV30 | TGTGCCTGGAGTGGAAGCACCGCAGATACGCAGTATTTT | CAWSGSTADTQYF
- | TRBJ2-5 | - | TRBV18 | TGTGCCAGCTCACCAGACAGGGACTGGGGGGAGACCCAGTACTTC | CASSPDRDWGETQYF
- | TRBJ2-2 | - | TRBV12-3/TRBV12-4 | TGTGCCAGCAGTTTAAGAGGGGAACCGAACACCGGGGAGCTGTTTTTT | CASSLRGEPNTGELFF
- | TRBJ2-3 | - | TRBV12-3/TRBV12-4 | TGTGCCAGCAGTCTCCTCTCGCGGGGAGTTGCCACAGATACGCAGTATTTT | CASSLLSRGVATDTQYF
- | TRBJ2-3 | - | TRBV20-1 | TGCAGTGCTTTACAGGGAACCACAGATACGCAGTATTTT | CSALQGTTDTQYF
TRBD1 | TRBJ1-5 | - | TRBV10-2 | TGCGCCAGCAGTGAACAGGGGGCACATCAGCCCCAGCATTTT | CASSEQGAHQPQHF
- | TRBJ1-5 | - | TRBV20-1 | TGCAGTGCTAGTCAAGGGAGGACCGTAGGGCCCCAGCATTTT | CSASQGRTVGPQHF
TRBD1 | TRBJ2-7 | - | TRBV7-9 | TGTGCCAGCAGCTTAAAGGACAGGGGAGCCTCTCACGTCTTC | CASSLKDRGASHVF
- | TRBJ1-1 | - | TRBV7-3 | TGTGCCAGCAGCTTACTACAGGGTACTGAAGCTTTCTTT | CASSLLQGTEAFF
- | TRBJ1-6 | few | TRBV7-2 | TGTGCCAGCAGCGGATTATATTCACCCCTCCACTTT | CASSGLYSPLHF
- | TRBJ2-3 | - | TRBV7-9 | TGTGCCAGCAGCCCAGTGGGTAGGGGTACGCAGTATTTT | CASSPVGRGTQYF
- | TRBJ1-6 | few | TRBV7-6 | TGTGCCAGCAGCCCGGGGCTACGGGTCAATTCACCCCTCCACTTT | CASSPGLRVNSPLHF
- | TRBJ2-3 | few | TRBV4-1 | TGCGCCAGCAGCCCCACCCCCGGACGGCGCACAGATACGCAGTATTTT | CASSPTPGRRTDTQYF
- | TRBJ2-1 | few | TRBV11-2 | TGTGCCAGCAGCTCCGTTAAAGGACAATTGAATGAGCAGTTCTTC | CASSSVKGQLNEQFF
TRBD2 | TRBJ2-3 | few | TRBV12-3/TRBV12-4 | TGTGCCAGCAGACTAGCGGGAGGGGCAGATACGCAGTATTTT | CASRLAGGADTQYF
- | TRBJ1-3 | - | TRBV23-1 | TGCGCCAGCAGTCGATGTTGCTCTGGAAACACCATATATTTT | CASSRCCSGNTIYF
- | TRBJ2-5 | many | TRBV7-2 | TGTGCCAGCAGCATGGACCCAAATTTCCAAGAGACCCAGTACTTC | CASSMDPNFQETQYF
TRBD1 | TRBJ1-2 | few | TRBV12-3/TRBV12-4 | TGTGCCAGCAGTGGGACAGTATATGGCTACACCTTC | CASSGTVYGYTF
- | TRBJ2-7 | - | TRBV27 | TGTGCCAGCAGTTTAAGGTGGGACGGGGAGCAGTACTTC | CASSLRWDGEQYF
TRBD1 | TRBJ1-1 | - | TRBV3-1 | TGTGCCAGCAGCCAAGCAGGGGGAGAGACTGAAGCTTTCTTT | CASSQAGGETEAFF
- | TRBJ2-3 | - | TRBV3-1 | TGTGCCAGCAGCCCAAATCCCGCAGATACGCAGTATTTT | CASSPNPADTQYF
TRBD1 | TRBJ2-3 | many | TRBV29-1 | TGCAGCGCCCTGGACAGGTCTAGCACAGATACGCAGTATTTT | CSALDRSSTDTQYF
TRBD1 | TRBJ2-1 | many | TRBV7-3 | TGTGCCAGCAGCTTTCTCGGACAGGGAGGCGATGAGCAGTTCTTC | CASSFLGQGGDEQFF
TRBD1 | TRBJ2-7 | - | TRBV2 | TGTGCCAGCAGGCCTCCGAGGCAGGGGGCCTACGAGCAGTACTTC | CASRPPRQGAYEQYF
TRBD1 | TRBJ2-7 | few | TRBV12-3/TRBV12-4 | TGTGCCAGCAGTCAATGGGACAGGGCCGACGAGCAGTACTTC | CASSQWDRADEQYF
TRBD1 | TRBJ1-1 | - | TRBV5-1 | TGCGCCAGCAGCCCCTGGACAGGGAGGGCAGTGAACACTGAAGCTTTCTTT | CASSPWTGRAVNTEAFF
TRBD2 | TRBJ2-1 | - | TRBV2 | TGTGCCAGCAGTGTAGCGGGAGGGCGGGCTGAGCAGTTCTTC | CASSVAGGRAEQFF
- | TRBJ2-7 | - | TRBV19 | TGTGCCAGTAGTAGGGCGGCAGGGGGGACCTACGAGCAGTACTTC | CASSRAAGGTYEQYF
- | TRBJ1-1 | - | TRBV20-1 | TGCAGTGCTGGGCGACAGGTTTCTGAAGCTTTCTTT | CSAGRQVSEAFF
TRBD2 | TRBJ2-1 | few | TRBV7-2 | TGTGCCAGCAGCACATCCCGGACTAGTTTCTACAATGAGCAGTTCTTC | CASSTSRTSFYNEQFF
- | TRBJ1-1 | few | TRBV5-1 | TGCGCCAGCAGCTTGATGGCAGGGGAGGCTGAAGCTTTCTTT | CASSLMAGEAEAFF